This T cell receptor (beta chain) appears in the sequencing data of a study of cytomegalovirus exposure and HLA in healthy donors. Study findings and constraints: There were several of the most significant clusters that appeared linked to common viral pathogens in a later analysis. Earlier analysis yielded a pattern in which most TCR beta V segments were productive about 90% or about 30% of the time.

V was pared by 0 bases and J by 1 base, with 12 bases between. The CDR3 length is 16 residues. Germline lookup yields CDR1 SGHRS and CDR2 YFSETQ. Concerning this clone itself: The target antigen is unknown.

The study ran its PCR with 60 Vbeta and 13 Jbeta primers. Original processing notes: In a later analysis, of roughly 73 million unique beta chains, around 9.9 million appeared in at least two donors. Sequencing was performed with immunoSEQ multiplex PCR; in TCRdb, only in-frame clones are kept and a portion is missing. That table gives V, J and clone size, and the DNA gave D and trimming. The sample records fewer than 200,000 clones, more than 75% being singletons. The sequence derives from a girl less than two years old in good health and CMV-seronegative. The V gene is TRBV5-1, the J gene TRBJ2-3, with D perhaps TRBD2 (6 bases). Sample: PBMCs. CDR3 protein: CASSLAPGGGTDTQYF. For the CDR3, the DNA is TGCGCCAGCAGCTTGGCCCCAGGAGGGGGCACAGATACGCAGTATTTT. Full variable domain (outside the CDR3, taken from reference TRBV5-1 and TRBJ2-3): KAGVTQTPRYLIKTRGQQVTLSCSPISGHRSVSWYQQTPGQGLQFLFEYFSETQRNKGNFPGRFSGRQFSNSRSEMNVSTLELGDSALYLCASSLAPGGGTDTQYFGPGTRLTVL.